The source of this T cell receptor (beta chain) is a study of shared clonotypes between healthy human individuals. On the study more broadly: Per donor, three plates held CD4 naive cells, three held CD4 memory, two held CD8 naive and one held CD8 memory.

J was trimmed by 4 bases and V by 3 bases; bases with no gene match: 10. The CDR3 is 16 residues long. The germline V gene has CDR1 LNHDA and CDR2 SQIVND (reference sequence). Libraries were prepared by immunoSEQ multiplex PCR; TCRdb keeps only in-frame clonotypes and omits some of them. The top ten clones hold roughly 0.45% of a sample with around 1.5 million clones, 95% to 99% of them seen once. Study-level findings and limits: Non-shared clonotypes displayed generation probabilities falling below those of clonotypes present in all four donors.

As concerns this clone: Its cognate antigen is unknown.

The specimen was naive CD4+ T cells sorted from blood. Noted subset: CD45RA+ positively selected. The clonotype originates from a man aged 30 to 45 in good health. The chain recombines TRBV19 with TRBJ1-1; 8 bases fit TRBD1. The CDR3 DNA follows: TGTGCCAGTAGTATCAAGGGGACAGGTTGGGTCACTGAAGCTTTCTTT. Its protein is CASSIKGTGWVTEAFF.